This TCR beta chain came from a study of CD8+CD57+ T cells in acquired aplastic anemia. Study-level background: On average, sorted CD4+ and CD8+ cells gave approximately 3 ug of DNA.

A note on this clonotype: Its antigen is not known.

Overall study results and limits: The same twenty-nine CD8+ CDR3 sequences occurred in patients and in controls. Any difference that existed in CD8+ Simpson's diversity between patients and controls was not significant.

CDR1 SGDLS and CDR2 YYNGEE come from the germline V gene. The CDR3 runs to 13 residues. Trimming cost V 7 bases and J 1 base; bases outside gene matches: 1. The study profiled TCR beta VDJ and CDR3 using genomic DNA as template. TCRdb re-derived calls from the reads in MiXCR, one entry per CDR3 protein. Here the sample spans about 190,000 distinct CDR3 sequences, roughly half being singletons. The material sequenced was sorted CD4+, CD8+, or CD8+CD57+ T cells (not recorded which) from PBMCs. The receptor comes from a human donor in good health, serving as a control. The chain uses TRBV9 and TRBJ1-1, with 10 bases matching TRBD1. In DNA, the CDR3 is TGTGCCAGCGACAGGGGGCCGAACACTGAAGCTTTCTTT. It specifies CASDRGPNTEAFF.